The 32 T cell receptor beta chains in this list originate from one sample, sequenced in a study of T cell changes during pregnancy in multiple sclerosis. TCRdb's copy holds only in-frame clones and misses some; the assay was immunoSEQ multiplex PCR. This table holds almost 40,000 clones, around nine tenths found once. Specimen: CD4+ T cells from peripheral blood mononuclear cells, collected in the second trimester of pregnancy. The origin of the receptors is a female donor in good health, enrolled as a control in a pregnancy study.

The chain combines TRBV5-1 with TRBJ2-2; 7 nucleotides align to TRBD1. This CDR3 is 16 amino acids long. Germline values: CDR1 SGHRS, CDR2 YFSETQ. The ends lost 4 bases at V and 2 bases at J; junction bases unmatched: 8. DNA for the CDR3: TGCGCCAGCAGCCCCCTGGGACAGACCAACACCGGGGAGCTGTTTTTT. It yields the protein CASSPLGQTNTGELFF.

The chain combines TRBV5-1 with TRBJ2-1, with 15 bases that match TRBD2. The V gene's germline CDR1 is SGHRS and CDR2 YFSETQ. This CDR3 has 17 residues. V shed 2 bases, J shed 4 bases, and the junction held 4 bases outside the gene matches. The CDR3 spells CASSLFGTSGGYNEQFF. In DNA form, the CDR3 reads TGCGCCAGCAGCTTATTTGGGACTAGCGGGGGGTACAATGAGCAGTTCTTC.

The chain couples TRBV19 to TRBJ1-5; 7 positions agree with TRBD1. Losses at the gene ends were 0 bases for V and 6 bases for J; bases not matched to a gene: 11. The CDR3 consists of 17 residues. Germline loops: CDR1 LNHDA, CDR2 SQIVND (reference sequence). This chain's CDR3 is CASSIDPSTGNSQPQHF. The CDR3 coding sequence is TGTGCCAGTAGTATAGACCCGTCGACAGGGAATAGTCAGCCCCAGCATTTT. Using reference TRBV19 and TRBJ1-5 for the parts outside the CDR3, the full variable domain is DGGITQSPKYLFRKEGQNVTLSCEQNLNHDAMYWYRQDPGQGLRLIYYSQIVNDFQKGDIAEGYSVSREKKESFPLTVTSAQKNPTAFYLCASSIDPSTGNSQPQHFGDGTRLSIL.

The CDR3 spells CASSQAGLGDTIYF. The CDR3 DNA is TGCGCCAGCAGCCAAGCGGGGTTGGGAGACACCATATATTTT. This chain links TRBV4-3 with TRBJ1-3; D uncertain. The germline gives CDR1 LGHNA, CDR2 YSLEER. The CDR3 covers 14 residues. The ends were cut back, 1 base at V and 8 bases at J, with 12 bases in the middle.

CDR3 sequence reads: CASSSSDTQYF. The CDR3 DNA is TGTGCCAGCAGCTCTTCAGATACGCAGTATTTT. The V call is TRBV7-9, the J call TRBJ2-3; D is uncertain. The CDR3 spans 11 residues. From germline, CDR1 is SEHNR and CDR2 FQNEAQ (reference sequence). Trimming stripped 4 bases from V and 4 bases from J, with 3 bases between.

This chain connects TRBV15 to TRBJ2-5; TRBD1 matches at 8 bases. Judging by the DNA end, TRBJ2-7 fits better; the J call may be wrong. Per the germline V gene, CDR1 is LNHNV and CDR2 is YYDKDF (reference sequence). This CDR3 region has 14 residues. The CDR3 spells CATSSTGDSHEQYF. The CDR3 DNA reads as TGTGCCACCTCCTCGACAGGGGATTCCCACGAGCAGTACTTC.

The chain has TRBV12-5 and TRBJ1-6; weak D call: TRBD1 (6 bases). With 2 bases removed from V and 6 bases from J, the gap between germline ends came to 8 bases. CDR3 length equals 14 residues. CDR1 is LGHNT and CDR2 is FRNRAP in the germline V gene. The CDR3 loop reads CASGLNRVNSPLHF. The CDR3 nucleotides read TGTGCTAGTGGTTTGAACAGGGTTAATTCACCCCTCCACTTT.

This chain uses TRBV12-5 with TRBJ2-1; TRBD2 agrees at 8 bases. CDR1 is LGHNT, CDR2 FRNRAP, per germline. The CDR3 has 15 residues. The ends lost 7 bases at V and 4 bases at J; junction bases unmatched: 9. CDR3 in amino acids: CASAGSGGIYNEQFF. In DNA form, the CDR3 reads TGTGCTAGTGCCGGGTCGGGGGGGATTTACAATGAGCAGTTCTTC.

The chain links TRBV19 to TRBJ1-4; D may be TRBD1 (6 bases). Looked up from germline, CDR1 is LNHDA and CDR2 is SQIVND (reference sequence). The V end lost 6 bases, the J end lost 8 bases, and 13 bases lay between the germline ends. This CDR3 has 13 residues. The CDR3 here is CASRDRGHEKLFF. CDR3 DNA sequence: TGTGCCAGTAGGGACAGAGGGCACGAAAAACTGTTTTTT.

The genes are TRBV2 and TRBJ1-1; TRBD1 might be the D (5 bases). V was pared by 8 bases and J by 0 bases, with 10 bases between. Germline V CDR1 and CDR2: SNHLY, FYNNEI. CDR3 size: 13 residues. The CDR3 DNA follows: TGTGCCAGCCGGGGGTCCATGAACACTGAAGCTTTCTTT. Protein product: CASRGSMNTEAFF.

The V and J genes are TRBV9 and TRBJ2-7; D gene uncertain. Germline V gene data show CDR1 as SGDLS and CDR2 as YYNGEE. V shed 3 bases and J shed 4 bases, with 20 bases lying between them. The CDR3 is 16 residues long. The CDR3 nucleotides are TGTGCCAGCAGCGCCACACCCCGACTGGCTCATTACGAGCAGTACTTC. Its protein product is CASSATPRLAHYEQYF.

CDR3 sequence reads: CASSPVASLDYGYTF. The CDR3 DNA reads as TGTGCCAGCTCACCGGTTGCGTCACTGGACTATGGCTACACCTTC. This chain links TRBV18 with TRBJ1-2; no definite D call. This CDR3 is built from 15 residues. Trimming stripped 3 bases from V and 3 bases from J, with 14 bases between. CDR1 KGHSH and CDR2 LQKENI come from the germline V gene.

V usage is TRBV5-8 and J usage is TRBJ1-4, with D possibly being TRBD1 (6 bases). CDR1 and CDR2 from the germline V gene are SGHTS and YDEGEE. This CDR3 contains 15 residues. V gave up 4 bases and J gave up 5 bases, with 15 bases separating them. The CDR3 region has the DNA TGTGCCAGCAGCCCCCAGGGGACCCCAAATGAAAAACTGTTTTTT. Its translation: CASSPQGTPNEKLFF.

This clone has a handful of counts. This rearrangement joins TRBV5-5 to TRBJ1-2, with a possible D match to TRBD1 (6 bases). The V end lost 1 base, the J end lost 6 bases, and 13 bases lay between the germline ends. The CDR3 spans 14 residues. Germline assignment: CDR1 SGHKS and CDR2 YYEKEE (reference sequence). CDR3 amino acids: CASSLTGRANGYTF. The CDR3, as DNA: TGTGCCAGCAGCTTGACAGGGCGGGCAAATGGCTACACCTTC.

The V call is TRBV11-1, the J call TRBJ2-2; D is perhaps TRBD2 (5 bases). Per the germline V gene, CDR1 is SGHAT and CDR2 is FQDESV (reference sequence). CDR3 length: 12 residues. V lost 5 bases, J lost 11 bases, and 12 bases lay in between. CDR3 bases: TGTGCCAGCAGCCCCCGGACTGGTGAGCTGTTTTTT. Translated, it gives CASSPRTGELFF.

This clone was seen more than once but under ten times. The gene calls are TRBV12-5 and TRBJ1-5; D unresolved. Trimming shortened V by 5 bases and J by 0 bases, and 5 bases separated the two germline ends. CDR1 and CDR2 from the germline V gene are LGHNT and FRNRAP. The CDR3 loop spans 13 amino acids. CDR3 DNA sequence: TGTGCTAGTGGTACAGATAGCAATCAGCCCCAGCATTTT. The encoded protein is CASGTDSNQPQHF. Looking up the rest from reference TRBV12-5 and TRBJ1-5 gives the full variable domain: DARVTQTPRHKVTEMGQEVTMRCQPILGHNTVFWYRQTMMQGLELLAYFRNRAPLDDSGMPKDRFSAEMPDATLATLKIQPSEPRDSAVYFCASGTDSNQPQHFGDGTRLSIL.

The chain has TRBV4-2 and TRBJ1-2; a possible D gene is TRBD1 (6 bases). V shed 1 base and J shed 2 bases, with 11 bases lying between them. CDR3 length equals 15 residues. Germline CDR1 reads LGHNA; CDR2 reads YNFKEQ. The CDR3 protein is CASSQVGAKNYGYTF. Here the CDR3 DNA reads TGTGCCAGCAGCCAAGTGGGGGCAAAGAACTATGGCTACACCTTC.

V and J are TRBV5-5 and TRBJ2-2; 7 nucleotides agree with TRBD2. CDR3 length: 16 amino acids. The ends lost 7 bases at V and 5 bases at J; junction bases unmatched: 14. The V gene's germline CDR1 is SGHKS and CDR2 YYEKEE (reference sequence). The CDR3 here is CASSSRLAIRTGELFF. CDR3 bases: TGTGCCAGCTCCTCCCGACTAGCAATAAGAACCGGGGAGCTGTTTTTT. Combining the CDR3 with reference TRBV5-5 and TRBJ2-2 gives the whole variable domain DAGVTQSPTHLIKTRGQQVTLRCSPISGHKSVSWYQQVLGQGPQFIFQYYEKEERGRGNFPDRFSARQFPNYSSELNVNALLLGDSALYLCASSSRLAIRTGELFFGEGSRLTVL.

About this clone: At one end, the junction sequence differs from germline, possibly due to a read error. The genes are TRBV7-7 and TRBJ2-7; 7 bases are a match to TRBD1. The CDR3 extends over 15 amino acids. From germline, CDR1 is SSHAT and CDR2 FNYEAQ (reference sequence). The CDR3 sequence is CASSIEQGTSYEQYF. The DNA for the CDR3 is TGTGCTAGCAGCATAGAACAGGGGACCTCCTACGAGCAGTACTTC.

This sequence joins TRBV27 and TRBJ1-2; a weak D match, TRBD1 (6 bases). V lost 3 bases to trimming and J lost 1 base, with 15 bases between them. The CDR3 contains 16 residues. Germline V gene data show CDR1 as MNHEY and CDR2 as SMNVEV (reference sequence). The CDR3: CASSFQGPADNYGYTF. The CDR3 DNA follows: TGTGCCAGCAGTTTTCAGGGGCCCGCAGATAACTATGGCTACACCTTC.

CDR3 amino acids: CASSQEESFANEKLFF. The CDR3 nucleotides read TGCGCCAGCAGTCAAGAGGAATCATTTGCCAATGAAAAACTGTTTTTT. This chain connects TRBV23-1 to TRBJ1-4; D remains ambiguous. TRBV23-1 is classed as an ORF, of uncertain function. V lost 2 bases to trimming and J lost 5 bases, with 15 bases between them. CDR3 length: 16 amino acids.

This chain connects TRBV10-2 to TRBJ2-7; D gene ambiguous. The CDR3 length is 13 residues. The germline V gene encodes CDR1 WSHSY and CDR2 SAAADI. Between the trimmed V and J ends, which lost 2 bases and 1 base, there was a span of 6 bases. The CDR3 DNA reads as TGCGCCAGCAGTGAGCGGAGATCCTACGAGCAGTACTTC. Protein product: CASSERRSYEQYF.

The sample holds one count of this clone. The V gene is TRBV2, the J gene TRBJ2-1; 12 nucleotides agree with TRBD2. Germline V lookup: CDR1 SNHLY, CDR2 FYNNEI. This CDR3 region has 13 residues. V trimming: 7 bases; J trimming: 10 bases; junction bases outside the gene matches: 5. The CDR3 sequence: CASTSGGAIEQFF. The CDR3 DNA reads as TGTGCCAGCACTAGCGGGGGGGCAATCGAGCAGTTCTTC.

CDR3 protein: CASSLKSSYNSPLHF. The CDR3, as DNA: TGTGCCAGCAGCTTGAAGAGCTCCTATAATTCACCCCTCCACTTT. The gene calls are TRBV5-4 and TRBJ1-6; D is unclear. Germline V CDR1 and CDR2: SGHNT, YYREEE (reference sequence). The CDR3 is made up of 15 amino acids. Trimming left V 1 base short and J 0 bases short, with 5 bases between.

The chain links TRBV7-9 to TRBJ1-3; 7 bases line up with TRBD1. J gave up 2 bases and V 6 bases, and 13 bases lay outside the gene matches. Germline V lookup: CDR1 SEHNR, CDR2 FQNEAQ (reference sequence). The CDR3 extends over 17 amino acids. CDR3 in DNA: TGTGCCAGCAGGAGAACCACCGGGACAGTGGCTGGAAACACCATATATTTT. The encoded protein is CASRRTTGTVAGNTIYF.

This clone was observed a single time. The rearrangement joins TRBV18 to TRBJ2-7, with 8 bases lining up with TRBD1. The CDR3 sequence is 16 residues long. Germline CDR1 KGHSH, CDR2 LQKENI. V was pared by 4 bases and J by 4 bases, with 12 bases of the junction left unmatched. CDR3 nucleotide sequence: TGTGCCAGCTCACTACGAGGACAGGGTGCCTTTTACGAGCAGTACTTC. As protein: CASSLRGQGAFYEQYF.

The rearrangement links TRBV7-9 to TRBJ2-7; 8 bases are a match to TRBD2. CDR1 and CDR2 from the germline V gene are SEHNR and FQNEAQ (reference sequence). This CDR3 has 15 amino acids. J was trimmed by 2 bases and V by 4 bases; bases with no gene match: 7. CDR3 in amino acids: CASSSIAGLTYEQYF. The CDR3 coding sequence is TGTGCCAGCAGCTCTATAGCGGGGCTAACCTACGAGCAGTACTTC.

V is TRBV19 and J is TRBJ2-1; maybe TRBD1 (5 bases). Trimming cost V 6 bases and J 9 bases, with 18 bases left between them. Germline CDR1 LNHDA, CDR2 SQIVND (reference sequence). This CDR3 comprises 14 residues. CDR3 sequence: CASRISTQGTEQFF. In DNA form, the CDR3 reads TGTGCCAGTAGGATATCCACCCAGGGTACTGAGCAGTTCTTC.

The chain combines TRBV11-3 with TRBJ2-3; D uncertain. Germline V gives CDR1 SGHNT, CDR2 YENEEA. V was trimmed by 2 bases and J by 3 bases, leaving 6 bases between them. The length of the CDR3 is 13 residues. CDR3 region: CASSLSHTDTQYF. The CDR3 DNA reads TGTGCCAGCAGCTTATCCCATACAGATACGCAGTATTTT.

The chain joins TRBV2 to TRBJ2-7; D gene ambiguous. Trimming took 3 bases from V and 3 from J, leaving 12 bases between them. Germline V gene data show CDR1 as SNHLY and CDR2 as FYNNEI. The CDR3 extends over 14 amino acids. The chain's CDR3 is CASSESPLGYEQYF. In nucleotides, the CDR3 is TGTGCCAGCAGTGAGAGCCCCCTCGGCTACGAGCAGTACTTC.

V and J are TRBV9 and TRBJ1-5; TRBD1 matches 7 bases. The V gene end was trimmed by 0 bases and the J gene end by 7 bases; junction bases not matched to a gene: 4. CDR1 and CDR2 (germline): SGDLS, YYNGEE. The CDR3 has 14 residues. This CDR3 reads CASSVESRGQPQHF. CDR3 nucleotide sequence: TGTGCCAGCAGCGTAGAGAGCAGGGGGCAGCCCCAGCATTTT. Drawing the rest from reference TRBV9 and TRBJ1-5, the complete variable domain is DSGVTQTPKHLITATGQRVTLRCSPRSGDLSVYWYQQSLDQGLQFLIQYYNGEERAKGNILERFSAQQFPDLHSELNLSSLELGDSALYFCASSVESRGQPQHFGDGTRLSIL.

The rearrangement links TRBV5-1 to TRBJ2-7; TRBD1 agrees at 8 bases. This CDR3 has 14 residues. Germline CDR1 and CDR2: SGHRS and YFSETQ. Trimming took 4 bases from V and 3 from J; bases not matched to a gene: 6. The CDR3, as DNA: TGCGCCAGCAGCCCCGGACAGGGAGGCTACGAGCAGTACTTC. It translates to CASSPGQGGYEQYF.